One and the same sample provided the 7 T cell receptor beta chains below, sequenced in a study of immune cell composition in non-small cell lung cancer. This table comes from immunoSEQ multiplex PCR, and its TCRdb copy is limited to in-frame clones, with some not included. Here the sample spans under 2,500 clones, roughly 78% being singletons. Sequenced material: lung tumor tissue. The receptor set was obtained from a human donor with non-small cell lung cancer.

This clone was observed a handful of times. This chain links TRBV7-3 with TRBJ2-5, with 8 positions matching TRBD2. Losses at the gene ends were 0 bases for V and 5 bases for J; bases not matched to a gene: 5. Germline CDR1 reads SGHTA; CDR2 reads FQGTGA. The CDR3 extends over 15 amino acids. The CDR3 coding sequence is TGTGCCAGCAGCTTAACTAACAGCGGGAGTGAGACCCAGTACTTC. Its translation: CASSLTNSGSETQYF.

This rearrangement joins TRBV5-4 to TRBJ2-1; 16 positions match TRBD2. The germline V gene has CDR1 SGHNT and CDR2 YYREEE (reference sequence). Losses at the gene ends were 10 bases for V and 2 bases for J; bases not matched to a gene: 12. The CDR3 has 18 amino acids. CDR3 coding DNA: TGTGCCGTCCTTCCGGGACTAGCGGGAGGGAGCCCCTACAATGAGCAGTTCTTC. It specifies CAVLPGLAGGSPYNEQFF.

The chain has TRBV7-9 and TRBJ2-7; no clear D gene. CDR3 size: 14 residues. Germline values: CDR1 SEHNR, CDR2 FQNEAQ (reference sequence). The V and J ends lost 2 bases and 2 bases respectively, with 10 bases between them. CDR3 DNA sequence: TGTGCCAGCAGCTTACCGGGTCCTACCTACGAGCAGTACTTC. Amino acid sequence: CASSLPGPTYEQYF. The variable domain in full, with the rest retrieved from reference TRBV7-9 and TRBJ2-7, is DTGVSQNPRHKITKRGQNVTFRCDPISEHNRLYWYRQTLGQGPEFLTYFQNEAQLEKSRLLSDRFSAERPKGSFSTLEIQRTEQGDSAMYLCASSLPGPTYEQYFGPGTRLTVT.

The chain uses TRBV6-5 and TRBJ1-5; 7 bases are shared with TRBD1. The V segment lost 6 bases and the J segment 8 bases; nucleotides outside the gene matches: 7. CDR1 and CDR2 (germline): MNHEY, SVGAGI. The CDR3 runs 13 residues. In DNA, the CDR3 is TGTGCCAGCAGCCAGGGGGTATGGGAGCCCCAGCATTTT. It translates to CASSQGVWEPQHF.

The chain carries TRBV15 and TRBJ2-7; 8 nucleotides agree with TRBD2. The CDR3 is 18 residues long. Trimming at V came to 0 bases and at J to 3 bases, leaving 13 bases not matched to a gene. Germline V gene lookup returns CDR1 LNHNV and CDR2 YYDKDF (reference sequence). CDR3 coding DNA: TGTGCCACCAGCAGAGATTTCCACGGGAGGGCCTCTCTCTACGAGCAGTACTTC. It codes for CATSRDFHGRASLYEQYF.

The rearrangement joins TRBV4-2 to TRBJ1-3; D is unresolved. The CDR3 is 15 amino acids. With 0 bases removed from V and 0 bases from J, the gap between germline ends came to 6 bases. Germline CDR1 and CDR2: LGHNA and YNFKEQ. The CDR3, as DNA: TGTGCCAGCAGCCAAGATACGGTCTCTGGAAACACCATATATTTT. Protein: CASSQDTVSGNTIYF.

The sample holds a few counts of this clone. The chain uses TRBV6-1 and TRBJ2-7; 9 bases match TRBD2. The J segment lost 1 base and the V segment lost 6 bases, leaving 7 bases of the junction unmatched. The CDR3 runs to 15 residues. CDR1 is MNHNS and CDR2 is SASEGT in the germline V gene. The CDR3 region is CASSETSGASYEQYF. CDR3 nucleotide sequence: TGTGCCAGCAGCGAGACTAGCGGTGCTTCCTACGAGCAGTACTTC.